This T cell receptor (beta chain) came from a study of early T cells in non-severe SARS-CoV-2 infection. Study-wide context: Chains were not paired, and sequencing was done on bulk RNA from unsorted whole blood.

Points from the study as a whole: Lookups in VDJdb leaned toward anti-spike CD8 responses and missed private and CD4 specificities.

The CDR3 contains 16 residues. CDR1 is PRHDT, CDR2 FYEKMQ, per germline (reference sequence). Trimming pared 2 bases from V and 4 bases from J, leaving 18 bases between. This clonotype was seen at least ten times. The antigen is unknown. Attached unique molecular identifiers marked individual cDNA molecules. TCRdb independently ran MiXCR on the 5' RACE reads; one entry per CDR3 protein. Of around 63,000 distinct CDR3 sequences listed, 10% to 15% are singletons. This TCR was sampled from an adult who was a healthcare worker with PCR-confirmed SARS-CoV-2 infection or an uninfected control (not recorded which). The sequenced sample consisted of whole blood. J is TRBJ2-7 and V is TRBV13, with D possibly being TRBD2 (5 bases). In DNA form, the CDR3 reads TGTGCCAGCAGCTTACGTAGGGCTAGCAGTCGATACGAGCAGTACTTC. Translation: CASSLRRASSRYEQYF.